This T cell receptor (beta chain) was profiled in a study of blood T cells in healthy people across ages (dated by TCRdb to 2015 to 2017). Context from the whole study: Template switching captured roughly one uniquely barcoded TCR beta cDNA molecule per two T cells in model experiments. Using deep sequencing normalized with unique cDNA molecular identifiers, the study measured how TCR beta repertoire diversity changes with age. The donors were divided into four age groups: young (average roughly 17 years), middle-aged (approximately 42), aged (under 70) and long-lived (more than 75). Donors of different ages were randomly distributed across sequencing lanes to avoid experimental bias. Two additional independent replicas of 1 million unique cDNA reads from the same blood draw were analyzed for two donors (one aged 18 to 30 and one aged 80 or older).

What the study reported, not specific to this receptor: The percentage of naive T cells measured by flow cytometry correlated strongly with observed TCR beta diversity. Compared with the aged group, more naive CD4+ T cells, fewer expanded clones and increased TCR diversity were shown by the long-lived group, suggesting age selection. Since profiling was done on bulk unsorted PBMCs, naive and antigen-experienced compartments could not be conclusively compared. Observed TCR beta diversity per million T cells fell roughly linearly with age, and a significant reduction was already apparent by age approximately 40. Because the CMV infection status of the donors was unknown, age-related changes in expanded clonotypes may potentially have been confounded. Total diversity estimates from one million sequenced T cells were considered lower bounds and underestimates.

Libraries were prepared through 5' RACE. Sequencing was carried out with an Illumina HiSeq 2500. A second about 7 to 12 cycle PCR used a sample-barcoded 5' primer and a J-beta primer mix. A template-switch 5' adaptor carrying 12 random nucleotides introduced a unique molecular identifier onto each TCR beta cDNA molecule. Each sample yielded at least 3 million CDR3-containing paired-end reads. All of the RNA was converted into first-strand cDNA using the Mint cDNA synthesis kit, with a TRBC-specific oligonucleotide serving as the primer. After uracil-DNA glycosylase treatment, a first 18-cycle PCR used universal primers M1SS and BC2_uni_R on all cDNA. The published analysis was carried out like this. For normalization, 1 million high-quality reads, each with a distinct molecular identifier, were randomly selected from each sample. Reads with shared molecular identifiers were discarded instead of being binned into consensus sequences. MiTCR, with a Q25 quality threshold and the strictest error-elimination algorithm, was used for CDR3 identification, clonotype clustering and error correction. A nonparametric unseen species model with Euler transformation was used to estimate a lower bound on total TCR beta diversity. The raw public reads went through TCRdb reprocessing: fastp at Q25, MiXCR clone calling, in-frame beta chains kept. Each record represents a unique CDR3 protein, reported with the most common genes and DNA among its rows. The V and J calls, along with clone size, are taken from TCRdb and not from the paper's own processing. This sample holds some 1.5 million distinct CDR3 sequences; about 30% were observed only once. The ten largest clones add up to approximately 7.7% of the sample.

Systemically healthy Caucasian individuals from Russia, some 36 in total and aged roughly 6 to 95 years, were included as donors. Each donor gave about 9.2 milliliters of peripheral blood, drawn into EDTA-treated Vacutainer tubes. PBMCs were isolated by Ficoll-Paque density-gradient centrifugation, with at least 6 million obtained per sample. Trizol reagent was used to extract total RNA from PBMCs, with at least 6 micrograms per sample. The percentages of naive CD45RAhigh/CD27high T cells were determined by flow cytometry on a PBMC aliquot from every donor. CDR1 and CDR2 were assigned from the germline V gene as SGHDT and YYEEEE. A distance of 12 bases separates the germline ends of V and J, which lose 1 base and 5 bases respectively. The CDR3 starts with the cysteine, ends with the phenylalanine, and has 14 residues. Only the CDR3 portion is preserved as DNA: 42 bases, with reading frame beginning at the first base.

With regard to this clonotype: This receptor's antigen is unknown. Base qualities are not at hand, and no much larger clone is one base apart.

Recombination connected TRBV5-6 to TRBJ1-2, and perhaps TRBD1 as D gene, on 5 matching bases. This receptor was taken from a woman aged 25-40 years in good health. The sample taken for sequencing was blood. The bases read TGTGCCAGCAGCTTGTTCGGGGCCCAATATGGCTACACCTTC. This codes for CASSLFGAQYGYTF.